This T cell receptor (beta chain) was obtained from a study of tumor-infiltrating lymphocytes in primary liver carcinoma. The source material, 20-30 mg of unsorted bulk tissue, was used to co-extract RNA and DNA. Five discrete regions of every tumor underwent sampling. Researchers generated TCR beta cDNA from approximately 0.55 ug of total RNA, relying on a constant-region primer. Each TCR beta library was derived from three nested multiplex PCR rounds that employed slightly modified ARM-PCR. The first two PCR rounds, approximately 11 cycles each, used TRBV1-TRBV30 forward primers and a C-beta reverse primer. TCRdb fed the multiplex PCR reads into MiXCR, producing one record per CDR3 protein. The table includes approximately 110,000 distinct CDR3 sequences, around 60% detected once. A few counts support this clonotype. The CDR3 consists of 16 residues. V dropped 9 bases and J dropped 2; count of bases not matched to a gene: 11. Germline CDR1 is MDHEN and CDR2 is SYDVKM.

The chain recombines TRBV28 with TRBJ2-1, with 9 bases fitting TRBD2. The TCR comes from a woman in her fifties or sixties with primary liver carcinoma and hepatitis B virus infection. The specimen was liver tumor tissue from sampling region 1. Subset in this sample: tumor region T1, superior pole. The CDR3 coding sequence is TGTGCCAGTCTCCCCTGGGCTAGCGGGGCCTACAATGAGCAGTTCTTC. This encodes CASLPWASGAYNEQFF.